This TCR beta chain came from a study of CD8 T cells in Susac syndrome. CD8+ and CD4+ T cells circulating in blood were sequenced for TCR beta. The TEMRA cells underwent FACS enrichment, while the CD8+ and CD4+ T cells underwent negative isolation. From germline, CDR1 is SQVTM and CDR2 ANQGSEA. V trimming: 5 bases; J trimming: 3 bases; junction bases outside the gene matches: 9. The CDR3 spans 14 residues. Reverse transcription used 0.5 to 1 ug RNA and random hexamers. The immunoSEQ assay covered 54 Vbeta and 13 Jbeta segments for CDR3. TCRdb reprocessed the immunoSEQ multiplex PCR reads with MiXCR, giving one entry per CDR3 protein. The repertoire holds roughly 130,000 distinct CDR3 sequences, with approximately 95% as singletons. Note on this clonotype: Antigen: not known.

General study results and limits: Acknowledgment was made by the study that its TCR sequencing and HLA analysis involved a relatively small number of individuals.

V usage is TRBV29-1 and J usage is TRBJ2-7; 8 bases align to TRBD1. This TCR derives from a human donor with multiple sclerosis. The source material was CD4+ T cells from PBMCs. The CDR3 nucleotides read TGCAGCGTTCCAAAACGACAGGGGAACTACGAGCAGTACTTC. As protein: CSVPKRQGNYEQYF.